The 10 T cell receptor beta chains presented below share a single source sample, sequenced in a study of cytomegalovirus exposure and HLA in healthy donors. This table comes from immunoSEQ multiplex PCR, and its TCRdb copy is limited to in-frame clones, with some not included. This sample has 150,000 to 200,000 clones, with 75% to 90% found just once. The sequenced material came from PBMCs. Every receptor here comes from a man aged 18-30 years in good health and CMV-seropositive.

V gene TRBV30 combines with J gene TRBJ1-2, with unresolved D. V shed 5 bases and J shed 0 bases, with 19 bases lying between them. Germline values: CDR1 GTSNPN, CDR2 SVGIG (reference sequence). This CDR3 spans 16 amino acids. DNA of the CDR3: TGTGCCTGGCGCAGGCGTCAGATGAGCTCTAACTATGGCTACACCTTC. Protein: CAWRRRQMSSNYGYTF.

The chain links TRBV27 to TRBJ2-6, with TRBD1 as a possible D gene (6 bases). The CDR3 consists of 16 residues. Per the germline V gene, CDR1 is MNHEY and CDR2 is SMNVEV (reference sequence). V lost 8 bases and J 0 bases, leaving 14 bases between the germline ends. Written as DNA, the CDR3 is TGTGCCAGCCTAGGGGGTTCCTTCTCTGGGGCCAACGTCCTGACTTTC. This sequence encodes CASLGGSFSGANVLTF.

The V call is TRBV5-4, the J call TRBJ2-5; 11 bases are a match to TRBD1. CDR3 length equals 15 residues. Germline V gene data show CDR1 as SGHNT and CDR2 as YYREEE (reference sequence). V trimming: 5 bases; J trimming: 2 bases; junction bases outside the gene matches: 5. CDR3 sequence: CASRGTGGTQETQYF. DNA for the CDR3: TGTGCCAGCAGGGGGACAGGGGGGACTCAAGAGACCCAGTACTTC.

In DNA, the CDR3 is TGTGCCAGCAGATACAGGACTAGCGGGAGGGAGGAGCAGTTCTTC. Protein sequence: CASRYRTSGREEQFF. V usage is TRBV27 and J usage is TRBJ2-1; 15 bases agree with TRBD2. The ends lost 6 bases at V and 10 bases at J; junction bases unmatched: 7. CDR1 is MNHEY, CDR2 SMNVEV, per germline (reference sequence). This CDR3 comprises 15 residues.

This chain joins TRBV28 and TRBJ1-5; D is perhaps TRBD1 (6 bases). This CDR3 spans 13 amino acids. Germline lookup yields CDR1 MDHEN and CDR2 SYDVKM. The germline V and J ends were trimmed by 6 bases and 9 bases, with 15 bases remaining between them. The CDR3 here is CASSPQGLRPQHF. CDR3 in DNA: TGTGCCAGCAGCCCACAGGGTCTACGGCCCCAGCATTTT.

The genes are TRBV23-1 and TRBJ2-3; 12 bases fit TRBD2. Being an ORF, TRBV23-1 has a function that is uncertain. V dropped 1 base and J dropped 0; count of bases not matched to a gene: 5. The CDR3 is 18 amino acids. The CDR3 sequence: CASSQWSGTSGSTDTQYF. The CDR3 bases are TGCGCCAGCAGTCAATGGTCCGGGACTAGCGGGAGCACAGATACGCAGTATTTT.

V and J are TRBV5-1 and TRBJ2-3, with TRBD1 identical over 9 bases. The junction had 7 bases not matched to a gene; V was cut back by 0 bases and J by 8 bases. Germline V gives CDR1 SGHRS, CDR2 YFSETQ. The CDR3 runs to 15 residues. The CDR3 sequence is CASSLVGQGKRTQYF. The CDR3 DNA sequence: TGCGCCAGCAGCTTGGTAGGACAGGGGAAGCGTACGCAGTATTTT.

CDR3 residues: CSASREEKLFF. CDR3 DNA sequence: TGCAGTGCTAGTCGGGAGGAAAAACTGTTTTTT. This sequence joins TRBV20-1 and TRBJ1-4; D is unclear. Germline CDR1 is DFQATT and CDR2 is SNEGSKA (reference sequence). Deletions cut 3 bases from V and 8 bases from J, with 7 bases between. This CDR3 contains 11 residues.

The chain joins TRBV4-3 to TRBJ1-2; D gene unclear. The CDR3 runs to 14 residues. Per germline, CDR1 LGHNA and CDR2 YSLEER. V lost 1 base, J lost 8 bases, and 14 bases lay in between. CDR3 protein: CASSQAEGGGGYTF. The CDR3 coding sequence is TGCGCCAGCAGCCAAGCGGAGGGAGGCGGGGGCTACACCTTC.

V usage is TRBV5-4 and J usage is TRBJ2-1, with 7 bases identical to TRBD2. The germline gives CDR1 SGHNT, CDR2 YYREEE (reference sequence). CDR3 length: 16 amino acids. The V segment lost 0 bases and the J segment 4 bases; nucleotides outside the gene matches: 7. Here the CDR3 reads CASSLVAAGLYNEQFF. Here the CDR3 DNA reads TGTGCCAGCAGCTTGGTGGCAGCGGGGCTATACAATGAGCAGTTCTTC.